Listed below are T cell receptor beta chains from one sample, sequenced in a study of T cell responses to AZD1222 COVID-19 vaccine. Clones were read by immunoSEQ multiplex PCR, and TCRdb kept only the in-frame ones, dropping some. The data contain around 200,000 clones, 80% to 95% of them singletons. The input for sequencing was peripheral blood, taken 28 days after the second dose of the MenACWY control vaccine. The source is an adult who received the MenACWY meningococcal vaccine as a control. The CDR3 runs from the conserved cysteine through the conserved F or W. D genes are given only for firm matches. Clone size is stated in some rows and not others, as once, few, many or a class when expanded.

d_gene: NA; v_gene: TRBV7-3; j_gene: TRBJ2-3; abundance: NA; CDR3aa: CASSRGPASTDTQYF; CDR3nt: TGTGCCAGCAGTCGAGGACCGGCCAGCACAGATACGCAGTATTTT
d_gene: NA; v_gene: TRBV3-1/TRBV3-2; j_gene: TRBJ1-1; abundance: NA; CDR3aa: CASSAQRNTEAFF; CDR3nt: TGTGCCAGCAGCGCCCAGAGAAACACTGAAGCTTTCTTT
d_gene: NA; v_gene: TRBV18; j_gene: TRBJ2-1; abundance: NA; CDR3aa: CASSSQSGFNEQFF; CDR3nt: TGTGCCAGCTCATCGCAATCAGGGTTCAATGAGCAGTTCTTC
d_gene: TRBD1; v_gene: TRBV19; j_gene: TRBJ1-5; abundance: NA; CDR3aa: CASSRGQGKRNQPQHF; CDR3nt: TGTGCCAGTAGTAGGGGACAGGGGAAGAGGAATCAGCCCCAGCATTTT
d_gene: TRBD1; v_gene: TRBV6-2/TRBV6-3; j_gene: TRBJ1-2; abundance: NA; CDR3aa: CASSRDSIYGYTF; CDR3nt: TGTGCCAGCAGCCGGGACAGCATCTATGGCTACACCTTC
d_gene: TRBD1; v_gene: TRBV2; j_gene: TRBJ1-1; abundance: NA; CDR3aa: CASSFLQGEAEAFF; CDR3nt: TGTGCCAGCAGTTTCCTCCAGGGGGAGGCTGAAGCTTTCTTT
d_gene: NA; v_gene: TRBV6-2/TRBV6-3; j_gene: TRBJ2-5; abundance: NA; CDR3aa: CASSYGRLALGETQYF; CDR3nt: TGTGCCAGCAGTTACGGGCGCCTAGCGTTGGGAGAGACCCAGTACTTC
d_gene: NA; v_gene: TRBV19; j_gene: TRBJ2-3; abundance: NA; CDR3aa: CASSRFDTQYF; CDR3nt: TGTGCCAGTAGTCGGTTTGATACGCAGTATTTT
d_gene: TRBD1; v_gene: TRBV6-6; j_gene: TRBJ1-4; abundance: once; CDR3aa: CASSRRTGDATNEKLFF; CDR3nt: TGTGCCAGCAGTCGGAGAACAGGGGATGCAACTAATGAAAAACTGTTTTTT
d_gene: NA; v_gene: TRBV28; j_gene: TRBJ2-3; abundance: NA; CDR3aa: CASSPPIVDTQYF; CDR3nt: TGTGCCAGCAGTCCCCCGATCGTTGATACGCAGTATTTT
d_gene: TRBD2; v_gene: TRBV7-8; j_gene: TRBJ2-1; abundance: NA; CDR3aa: CASSLRSGGTNNEQFF; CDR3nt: TGTGCCAGCAGCTTAAGAAGCGGGGGAACGAACAATGAGCAGTTCTTC
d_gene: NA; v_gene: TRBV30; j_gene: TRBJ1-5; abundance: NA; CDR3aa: CAWSPESVGNQPQHF; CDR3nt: TGTGCCTGGAGTCCGGAGTCAGTGGGCAATCAGCCCCAGCATTTT
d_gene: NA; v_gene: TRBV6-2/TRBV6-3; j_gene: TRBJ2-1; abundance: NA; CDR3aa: CASSPLRGGSYNEQFF; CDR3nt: TGTGCCAGCAGCCCTCTGCGTGGGGGTTCCTACAATGAGCAGTTCTTC
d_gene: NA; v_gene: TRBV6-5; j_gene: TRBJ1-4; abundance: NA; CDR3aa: CASRRGGANEKLFF; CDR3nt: TGTGCCAGCAGACGCGGGGGGGCTAATGAAAAACTGTTTTTT
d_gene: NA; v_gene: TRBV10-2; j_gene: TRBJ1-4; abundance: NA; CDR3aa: CASSVGGNEKLFF; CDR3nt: TGCGCCAGCAGTGTAGGAGGGAATGAAAAACTGTTTTTT
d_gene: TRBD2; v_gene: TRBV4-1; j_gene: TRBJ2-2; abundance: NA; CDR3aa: CASSRGRGADNTGELFF; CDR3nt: TGCGCCAGCAGCCGCGGGCGGGGGGCCGATAACACCGGGGAGCTGTTTTTT
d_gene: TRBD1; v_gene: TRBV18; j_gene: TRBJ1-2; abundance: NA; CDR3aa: CASSQGQGNGYTF; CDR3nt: TGTGCCAGCTCACAGGGACAGGGGAATGGCTACACCTTC
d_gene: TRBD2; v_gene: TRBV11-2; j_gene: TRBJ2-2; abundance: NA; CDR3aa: CASHAGGQATGELFF; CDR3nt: TGTGCCAGCCATGCGGGGGGCCAAGCGACGGGGGAGCTGTTTTTT
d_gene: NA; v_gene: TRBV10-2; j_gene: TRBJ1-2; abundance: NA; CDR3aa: CASSDSANYGYTF; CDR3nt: TGCGCCAGCAGTGATAGCGCTAACTATGGCTACACCTTC
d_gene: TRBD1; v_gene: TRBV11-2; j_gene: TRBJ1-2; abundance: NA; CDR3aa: CASSSRGREALSYGYTF; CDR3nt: TGTGCCAGCAGCTCCAGGGGGCGTGAGGCCTTGAGCTATGGCTACACCTTC
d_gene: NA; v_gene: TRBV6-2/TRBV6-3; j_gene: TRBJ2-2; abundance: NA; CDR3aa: CASSPPPGRVTGELFF; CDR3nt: TGTGCCAGCAGCCCTCCCCCTGGCAGGGTCACCGGGGAGCTGTTTTTT
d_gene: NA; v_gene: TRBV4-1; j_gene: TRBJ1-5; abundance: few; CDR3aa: CASSGELGSNQPQHF; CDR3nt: TGCGCCAGCAGTGGGGAACTCGGGAGCAATCAGCCCCAGCATTTT
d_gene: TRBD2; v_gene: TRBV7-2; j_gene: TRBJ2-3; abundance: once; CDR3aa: CASSLPGGLAGWGDTQYF; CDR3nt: TGTGCCAGCAGCTTACCTGGAGGGCTAGCGGGGTGGGGAGATACGCAGTATTTT
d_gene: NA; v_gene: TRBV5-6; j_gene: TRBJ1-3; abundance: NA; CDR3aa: CASSPGLSSGNTIYF; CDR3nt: TGTGCCAGCAGCCCAGGACTCAGCTCTGGAAACACCATATATTTT
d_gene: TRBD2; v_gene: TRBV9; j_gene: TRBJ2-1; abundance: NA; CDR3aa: CASSASIGGNPYNEQFF; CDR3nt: TGTGCCAGCAGCGCTTCCATCGGGGGGAACCCCTACAATGAGCAGTTCTTC
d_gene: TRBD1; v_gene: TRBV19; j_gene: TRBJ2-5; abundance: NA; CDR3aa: CASRPTGEETQYF; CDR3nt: TGTGCCAGTAGACCAACAGGGGAAGAGACCCAGTACTTC
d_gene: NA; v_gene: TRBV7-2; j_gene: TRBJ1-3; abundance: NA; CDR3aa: CASSNRQVQGNTIYF; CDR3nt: TGTGCCAGCAGCAACAGACAGGTTCAGGGAAACACCATATATTTT
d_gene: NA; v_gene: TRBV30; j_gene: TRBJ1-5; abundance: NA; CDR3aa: CAWSHGDSNQPQHF; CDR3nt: TGTGCCTGGAGTCACGGTGATAGCAATCAGCCCCAGCATTTT
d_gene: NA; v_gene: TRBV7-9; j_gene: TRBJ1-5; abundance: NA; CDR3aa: CASSLAGFNQPQHF; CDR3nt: TGTGCCAGCAGCTTAGCAGGGTTCAATCAGCCCCAGCATTTT
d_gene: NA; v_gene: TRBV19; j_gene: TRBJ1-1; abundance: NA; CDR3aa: CASSIEPLLGDTEAFF; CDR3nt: TGTGCCAGTAGTATAGAGCCACTCCTCGGGGACACTGAAGCTTTCTTT
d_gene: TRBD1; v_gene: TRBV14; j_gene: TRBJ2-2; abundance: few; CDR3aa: CASSLPRGLYTGELFF; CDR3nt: TGTGCCAGCAGCCTTCCTAGGGGGCTTTACACCGGGGAGCTGTTTTTT
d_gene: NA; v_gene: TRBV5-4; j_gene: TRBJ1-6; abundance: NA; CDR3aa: CASSLASSYNSPLHF; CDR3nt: TGTGCCAGCAGCTTAGCGAGCTCCTATAATTCACCCCTCCACTTT
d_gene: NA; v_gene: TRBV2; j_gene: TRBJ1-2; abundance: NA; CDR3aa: CASTLDGAYGYTF; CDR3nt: TGTGCCAGCACCCTGGACGGAGCCTATGGCTACACCTTC
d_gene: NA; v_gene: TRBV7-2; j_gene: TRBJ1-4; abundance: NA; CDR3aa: CASSPTAGTTNEKLFF; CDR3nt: TGTGCCAGCAGCCCCACCGCGGGAACAACTAATGAAAAACTGTTTTTT
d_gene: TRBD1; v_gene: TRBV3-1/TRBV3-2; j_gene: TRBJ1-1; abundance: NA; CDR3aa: CASSQVGTGEAFF; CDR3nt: TGTGCCAGCAGCCAAGTGGGGACAGGGGAAGCTTTCTTT
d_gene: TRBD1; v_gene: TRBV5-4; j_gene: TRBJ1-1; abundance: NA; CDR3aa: CASSPGGKVNTEAFF; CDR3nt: TGTGCCAGCAGTCCAGGGGGCAAAGTGAACACTGAAGCTTTCTTT
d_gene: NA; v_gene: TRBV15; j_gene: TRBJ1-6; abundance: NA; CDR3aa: CATSLQRDNSPLHF; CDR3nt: TGTGCCACCAGCCTTCAGAGAGATAATTCACCCCTCCACTTT
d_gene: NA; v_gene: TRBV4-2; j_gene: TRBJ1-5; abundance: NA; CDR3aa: CASSQELLQGTSNQPQHF; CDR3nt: TGTGCCAGCAGCCAAGAGCTCTTACAGGGAACGAGCAATCAGCCCCAGCATTTT
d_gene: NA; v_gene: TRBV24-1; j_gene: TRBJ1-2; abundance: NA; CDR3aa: CATSDPPDSPNYGYTF; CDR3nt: TGTGCCACCAGTGATCCCCCGGACAGTCCTAACTATGGCTACACCTTC
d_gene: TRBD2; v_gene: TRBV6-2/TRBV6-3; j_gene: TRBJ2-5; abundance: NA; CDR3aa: CASSYPSGGVEETQYF; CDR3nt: TGTGCCAGCAGTTACCCCAGCGGGGGGGTCGAAGAGACCCAGTACTTC
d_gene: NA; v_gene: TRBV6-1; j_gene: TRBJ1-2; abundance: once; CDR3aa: CASSDPGRRGYTF; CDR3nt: TGTGCCAGCAGTGATCCGGGACGCCGGGGCTACACCTTC
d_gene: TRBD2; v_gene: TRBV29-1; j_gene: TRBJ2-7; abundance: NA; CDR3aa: CSVAHSSSGGYEQYF; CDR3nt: TGCAGCGTCGCCCATTCATCTAGCGGGGGCTACGAGCAGTACTTC
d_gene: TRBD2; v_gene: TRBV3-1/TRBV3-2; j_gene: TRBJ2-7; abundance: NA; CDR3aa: CASSQGRGEGEQYF; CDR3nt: TGTGCCAGCAGCCAAGGAAGAGGGGAGGGTGAGCAGTACTTC